This TCR beta chain was sequenced for a study of blood T cell dynamics during melanoma immunotherapy. Only in-frame clones appear in the TCRdb table, and some are missing; sequencing was by immunoSEQ multiplex PCR. Of more than 13,000 clones listed, roughly nine tenths are singletons. CDR1 and CDR2 from the germline V gene are MGHRA and YSYEKL. V was pared by 0 bases and J by 2 bases, with 16 bases between. The CDR3 runs to 17 residues. Stated time point: week 3, after first cycle of checkpoint inhibitor. The origin of this receptor is a human donor with melanoma. V usage is TRBV4-1 and J usage is TRBJ2-5; D is perhaps TRBD1 or TRBD2 (6 bases each). Sequencing used blood, obtained from a patient treated with checkpoint blockade. The CDR3 DNA reads as TGCGCCAGCAGCCAAGATCTGACGGGGGCCAAGCAAGAGACCCAGTACTTC. It codes for CASSQDLTGAKQETQYF.